These 4 T cell receptor beta chains were all obtained from the same sample, sequenced in a study of control samples from healthy donors and cancer patients. Some clones are missing from TCRdb's copy, which holds only in-frame ones; the method was immunoSEQ multiplex PCR. Of 140,000 to 150,000 clones listed, about nine tenths were seen once; the top ten hold roughly 3.2%. Sequenced sample: blood. Receptors originate from a man under 40 in good health.

This clone was recorded only once. The V gene is TRBV6-5, the J gene TRBJ1-2; unclear D gene. V lost 4 bases to trimming and J lost 5 bases, with 14 bases between them. The CDR3 has 14 amino acids. Germline V gives CDR1 MNHEY, CDR2 SVGAGI. The CDR3 DNA reads as TGTGCCAGCAGTTTACGCGGCCCAAGATATGGCTACACCTTC. It is translated as CASSLRGPRYGYTF.

This clone appeared a few times. The V gene is TRBV4-1, the J gene TRBJ2-7; 8 nucleotides agree with TRBD1. Germline assignment: CDR1 MGHRA and CDR2 YSYEKL. The V gene end was trimmed by 3 bases and the J gene end by 0 bases; junction bases not matched to a gene: 4. This CDR3 is 15 amino acids long. CDR3 sequence: CASSHPGGASYEQYF. As DNA, the CDR3 is TGCGCCAGCAGCCATCCAGGGGGCGCCTCCTACGAGCAGTACTTC.

The chain couples TRBV19 to TRBJ1-1, with 7 bases lining up with TRBD1. This CDR3 contains 13 residues. The V and J ends lost 7 bases and 1 base, in that order; junction bases with no gene match: 3. Germline loops: CDR1 LNHDA, CDR2 SQIVND (reference sequence). Here the CDR3 reads CASIDRANTEAFF. CDR3 nucleotides: TGTGCCAGTATCGACAGGGCGAACACTGAAGCTTTCTTT.

The genes are TRBV2 and TRBJ2-5, with D unclear. V lost 6 bases to trimming and J lost 5 bases, with 16 bases between them. Germline V gives CDR1 SNHLY, CDR2 FYNNEI. The CDR3 contains 14 residues. The CDR3 loop is CASSPRQFGETQYF. CDR3 sequence (DNA): TGTGCCAGCAGCCCCCGGCAGTTCGGGGAGACCCAGTACTTC.